These 26 T cell receptor beta chains came from one sample sequenced in a study of blood T cells in healthy people across ages. Primed by a sample-barcoded 5' primer and a J-beta primer mix, a second PCR proceeded for roughly 7 to 12 cycles. TCRdb re-called the 5' RACE reads with MiXCR, one entry per CDR3 protein. The repertoire consists of hundreds of thousands of distinct CDR3 sequences, with 27% occurring once and the leading ten covering 25% to 30%. The material sequenced was blood. Receptors originate from a woman aged 70-85 years in good health.

The J gene is TRBJ2-5, the V gene TRBV20-1; 7 nucleotides align to TRBD1. CDR3 length: 13 amino acids. V trimming: 6 bases; J trimming: 1 base; junction bases outside the gene matches: 5. CDR1 and CDR2 from the germline V gene are DFQATT and SNEGSKA (reference sequence). CDR3 amino acids: CSAIKGAQETQYF. The CDR3 DNA reads TGCAGTGCCATTAAGGGGGCCCAAGAGACCCAGTACTTC.

This clonotype was observed once. The rearrangement uses TRBV10-3 and TRBJ2-1; 8 bases fit TRBD2. Germline V gene lookup returns CDR1 ENHRY and CDR2 SYGVKD. V lost 1 base to trimming and J lost 5 bases; unmatched junction nucleotides: 7. This CDR3 comprises 16 residues. CDR3 loop: CAISEYFSGANNEQFF. The DNA for the CDR3 is TGTGCCATCAGTGAGTACTTTAGCGGGGCTAACAATGAGCAGTTCTTC.

This clonotype showed up just a few times. The chain has TRBV25-1 and TRBJ1-2, with no clear D. The germline V gene has CDR1 MGHDK and CDR2 SYGVNS. The ends were cut back, 1 base at V and 7 bases at J, with 10 bases in the middle. The CDR3 loop spans 13 amino acids. The CDR3 protein is CASSEFRGSGYTF. The CDR3 DNA is TGTGCCAGCAGTGAATTTAGAGGGAGTGGCTACACCTTC.

This chain links TRBV20-1 with TRBJ1-1; D ambiguous. V gave up 3 bases and J gave up 1 base, with 6 bases separating them. Germline CDR1 is DFQATT and CDR2 is SNEGSKA (reference sequence). The CDR3 is made up of 12 amino acids. The CDR3 region is CSASCRNTEAFF. The DNA of the CDR3 is TGCAGTGCTAGCTGCCGGAACACTGAAGCTTTCTTT.

The chain employs TRBV18 and TRBJ1-1; D is uncertain. The germline V gene has CDR1 KGHSH and CDR2 LQKENI. Trimming took off 3 bases at V and 8 bases at J, with 19 bases between the two ends. The CDR3 covers 15 residues. In DNA form, the CDR3 reads TGTGCCAGCTCACCTTGGGCGACCGGGTCGAACGAAGCTTTCTTT. This codes for CASSPWATGSNEAFF.

This chain links TRBV20-1 with TRBJ2-3; no definite D call. The CDR3 is 13 amino acids. Trimming took 7 bases from V and 5 from J, leaving 16 bases between them. Germline V gene data show CDR1 as DFQATT and CDR2 as SNEGSKA (reference sequence). The CDR3 sequence: CSGVGNTQDTQYF. The CDR3 region has the DNA TGCAGTGGGGTGGGGAACACCCAAGATACGCAGTATTTT.

This clonotype has just a few counts. This sequence joins TRBV7-9 and TRBJ2-2; D not certain. This CDR3 comprises 14 residues. V was clipped by 4 bases and J by 4 bases, with 10 bases between them. Germline CDR1 and CDR2: SEHNR and FQNEAQ (reference sequence). CDR3 in amino acids: CASSSTSSTGELFF. CDR3 nucleotides: TGTGCCAGCAGCTCTACCTCGAGCACCGGGGAGCTGTTTTTT.

The CDR3 DNA is TGCGCCAGCAGCCCCGGGGACAAGCAAGAGACCCAGTACTTC. Translating it yields CASSPGDKQETQYF. The rearrangement uses TRBV5-1 and TRBJ2-5, with D perhaps matching TRBD1 (6 bases). V was pared by 4 bases and J by 2 bases, with 12 bases between. This CDR3 comprises 14 residues. CDR1 is SGHRS and CDR2 is YFSETQ in the germline V gene.

This clonotype appeared a few times. The chain combines TRBV5-1 with TRBJ2-1, with 11 bases aligning to TRBD2. V shed 4 bases and J 5 bases; nucleotides not matched to a gene: 5. Germline V gene data show CDR1 as SGHRS and CDR2 as YFSETQ. This CDR3 region has 15 residues. CDR3 sequence (DNA): TGCGCCAGCAGCCCGACTAGCGGGGTTAACAATGAGCAGTTCTTC. Its translation: CASSPTSGVNNEQFF. The whole variable domain, filled in from reference TRBV5-1 and TRBJ2-1, reads KAGVTQTPRYLIKTRGQQVTLSCSPISGHRSVSWYQQTPGQGLQFLFEYFSETQRNKGNFPGRFSGRQFSNSRSEMNVSTLELGDSALYLCASSPTSGVNNEQFFGPGTRLTVL.

This clonotype was seen only a few times. The J gene is TRBJ2-4, the V gene TRBV27; D call uncertain. The CDR3 is made up of 16 amino acids. Between the trimmed V and J ends, which lost 8 bases and 0 bases, there was a span of 17 bases. Germline lookup yields CDR1 MNHEY and CDR2 SMNVEV (reference sequence). The DNA for the CDR3 is TGTGCCAGCGCCCCAGGACGCCTGATAGCCAAAAACATTCAGTACTTC. Its protein is CASAPGRLIAKNIQYF.

In this sample, this clonotype turned up many times. The V and J genes are TRBV20-1 and TRBJ1-1; D is unresolved. This CDR3 is 15 amino acids long. Trimming cost V 1 base and J 1 base, with 13 bases left between them. Germline CDR1 and CDR2: DFQATT and SNEGSKA (reference sequence). CDR3 sequence reads: CSARVTYPGNTEAFF. The CDR3 coding sequence is TGCAGTGCTAGAGTCACGTATCCAGGGAACACTGAAGCTTTCTTT.

This clonotype has a handful of counts. J is TRBJ2-1 and V is TRBV7-9, with 7 bases that match TRBD1. Per the germline V gene, CDR1 is SEHNR and CDR2 is FQNEAQ (reference sequence). The CDR3 length is 15 residues. Trimming at V came to 1 base and at J to 8 bases, leaving 8 bases not matched to a gene. In nucleotides, the CDR3 is TGTGCCAGCAGCTTAGAACGGCAGGGGGTACATGAGCAGTTCTTC. Protein: CASSLERQGVHEQFF.

This clonotype showed up just a few times. The rearrangement links TRBV29-1 to TRBJ1-3; D may be TRBD1 (6 bases). The CDR3 loop spans 13 amino acids. V shed 4 bases and J shed 7 bases, with 14 bases lying between them. Germline CDR1 and CDR2: SQVTM and ANQGSEA. CDR3 nucleotide sequence: TGCAGCGTTGTTGACAGGAGTTATAACACCATATATTTT. Its protein is CSVVDRSYNTIYF.

This clonotype was seen at least ten times. The chain couples TRBV29-1 to TRBJ2-3, with D perhaps matching TRBD1 (5 bases). The CDR3 is made up of 13 amino acids. Germline CDR1 SQVTM, CDR2 ANQGSEA. Trimming removed 7 bases at V and 2 bases at J, with 13 bases between. The CDR3 region has the DNA TGCAGCGCTGGGGCGGCTCTCACAGATACGCAGTATTTT. It is translated as CSAGAALTDTQYF.

The chain employs TRBV5-1 and TRBJ2-5, with D possibly being TRBD1 (5 bases). The CDR3 is 15 residues long. Germline lookup yields CDR1 SGHRS and CDR2 YFSETQ. Between the trimmed V and J ends, which lost 4 bases and 4 bases, there was a span of 17 bases. The chain's CDR3 is CASSPGRGPVETQYF. As DNA, the CDR3 is TGCGCCAGCAGCCCAGGAAGGGGCCCTGTAGAGACCCAGTACTTC.

A remark on this clonotype: A read error is possible here, since a much larger clone lies one base away. This chain joins TRBV5-1 and TRBJ2-1, with TRBD2 matching 9 bases. Germline V lookup: CDR1 SGHRS, CDR2 YFSETQ. The CDR3 length is 16 residues. This CDR3 is CACSLNPLAGNNEQFF. Written as DNA, the CDR3 is TGCGCCTGCAGCCTCAACCCGCTAGCGGGAAATAATGAGCAGTTCTTC.

This clonotype has a single count. V and J are TRBV12-3 or TRBV12-4 and TRBJ2-7; weak D call: TRBD2 (5 bases). This CDR3 has 14 residues. With 6 bases removed from V and 6 bases from J, the gap between germline ends came to 18 bases. CDR3 region: CASSQPGTGSEQYF. The CDR3 DNA reads TGTGCCAGCAGCCAGCCGGGAACGGGGTCCGAGCAGTACTTC.

This chain links TRBV5-1 with TRBJ1-1; TRBD1 aligns across 10 bases. V shed 4 bases, J shed 0 bases, and the junction held 3 bases outside the gene matches. The CDR3 is 15 amino acids. CDR1 and CDR2 from the germline V gene are SGHRS and YFSETQ. The CDR3 spells CASSMTGGMNTEAFF. The CDR3 nucleotides are TGCGCCAGCAGCATGACAGGGGGCATGAACACTGAAGCTTTCTTT.

This clonotype was seen at least ten times. The chain carries TRBV7-2 and TRBJ2-1; 7 nucleotides match TRBD2. This CDR3 comprises 15 residues. Germline assignment: CDR1 SGHTA and CDR2 FQGNSA. V shed 7 bases and J 0 bases; nucleotides not matched to a gene: 6. This chain's CDR3 is CASTPAGYSYNEQFF. The CDR3 nucleotides read TGTGCCAGCACCCCAGCGGGGTACTCCTACAATGAGCAGTTCTTC. Using reference TRBV7-2 and TRBJ2-1 for the parts outside the CDR3, the full variable domain is GAGVSQSPSNKVTEKGKDVELRCDPISGHTALYWYRQSLGQGLEFLIYFQGNSAPDKSGLPSDRFSAERTGGSVSTLTIQRTQQEDSAVYLCASTPAGYSYNEQFFGPGTRLTVL.

This rearrangement joins TRBV3-1 to TRBJ2-5; D remains ambiguous. The J call may be faulty, since TRBJ2-1 better matches the DNA end. The CDR3 runs 14 residues. CDR1 is LGHDT, CDR2 YNNKEL, per germline (reference sequence). DNA of the CDR3: TGTGCCAGCAGCCAAGATCGGTTGCTGGATGAGCAGTTCTTC. Translating it yields CASSQDRLLDEQFF.

This clonotype appeared a few times. This chain links TRBV11-2 with TRBJ2-1; 10 nucleotides match TRBD2. Germline CDR1 reads SGHAT; CDR2 reads FQNNGV. This CDR3 is 18 amino acids long. J was trimmed by 0 bases and V by 8 bases; bases with no gene match: 13. CDR3 region: CASANLAGAFSSYNEQFF. CDR3 sequence (DNA): TGTGCCAGCGCCAACCTAGCGGGGGCCTTTAGCTCCTACAATGAGCAGTTCTTC. The variable domain in full, with the rest retrieved from reference TRBV11-2 and TRBJ2-1, is EAGVAQSPRYKIIEKRQSVAFWCNPISGHATLYWYQQILGQGPKLLIQFQNNGVVDDSQLPKDRFSAERLKGVDSTLKIQPAKLEDSAVYLCASANLAGAFSSYNEQFFGPGTRLTVL.

This chain uses TRBV7-2 with TRBJ2-7; D remains ambiguous. The CDR3 extends over 14 amino acids. The ends were cut back, 0 bases at V and 3 bases at J, with 9 bases in the middle. Germline values: CDR1 SGHTA, CDR2 FQGNSA. Here the CDR3 reads CASSLASYVYEQYF. CDR3 sequence (DNA): TGTGCCAGCAGCTTAGCGTCTTATGTCTACGAGCAGTACTTC.

This clonotype was detected a few times. V gene TRBV28 combines with J gene TRBJ2-7; D remains ambiguous. The CDR3 has 12 amino acids. Germline V lookup: CDR1 MDHEN, CDR2 SYDVKM. V was shortened by 10 bases and J by 6 bases, with 16 bases between the two germline ends. CDR3 in amino acids: CATSGSLSEQYF. CDR3 coding DNA: TGTGCCACCTCGGGCAGTCTCAGCGAGCAGTACTTC.

V and J are TRBV7-9 and TRBJ2-1; D unclear. The V end lost 2 bases, the J end lost 1 base, and 6 bases lay between the germline ends. The CDR3 contains 14 residues. CDR1 is SEHNR, CDR2 FQNEAQ, per germline (reference sequence). In DNA form, the CDR3 reads TGTGCCAGCAGCTTACAGGTTTCCTACAATGAGCAGTTCTTC. It yields the protein CASSLQVSYNEQFF.

V and J are TRBV10-2 and TRBJ1-4, with a possible D match to TRBD1 (5 bases). V was clipped by 7 bases and J by 7 bases, with 19 bases between them. The CDR3 has 15 residues. Per the germline V gene, CDR1 is WSHSY and CDR2 is SAAADI. CDR3 sequence reads: CASTDARAGAEKLFF. CDR3 bases: TGCGCCAGCACCGACGCCAGGGCTGGAGCTGAAAAACTGTTTTTT.

This chain connects TRBV28 to TRBJ2-3; TRBD1 matches 8 bases. Trimming took 3 bases from V and 4 from J; bases not matched to a gene: 6. Germline V lookup: CDR1 MDHEN, CDR2 SYDVKM. The CDR3 loop spans 15 amino acids. This CDR3 reads CASSFQGQGPDTQYF. CDR3 sequence (DNA): TGTGCCAGCAGTTTTCAAGGACAGGGCCCAGATACGCAGTATTTT.